These 19 T cell receptor beta chains share one sample of origin, sequenced in a study of PD-L1 blockade in urothelial cancer. Time point here: pretreatment peripheral blood. Libraries were prepared by immunoSEQ multiplex PCR; TCRdb keeps only in-frame clonotypes and omits some of them. The data hold approximately 90,000 clones, with under 90% observed a single time. Sample: PBMCs, taken around atezolizumab (anti-PD-L1) treatment. Every receptor here comes from a man in his sixties with urothelial cancer.

This clone showed up just a few times. J is TRBJ1-5 and V is TRBV25-1; D is unresolved. CDR1 and CDR2 from the germline V gene are MGHDK and SYGVNS. The CDR3 extends over 14 amino acids. Trimming removed 2 bases from V and 4 bases from J, with 9 bases in between. CDR3 in amino acids: CASSERGGNQPQHF. CDR3 DNA sequence: TGTGCCAGCAGTGAACGGGGAGGTAATCAGCCCCAGCATTTT.

The chain uses TRBV6-4 and TRBJ2-2; weak D call: TRBD2 (5 bases). Trimming took off 6 bases at V and 2 bases at J, with 10 bases between the two ends. The CDR3 loop spans 14 amino acids. Germline V gene data show CDR1 as MRHNA and CDR2 as SNTAGT. CDR3 sequence reads: CASRGSGNTGELFF. The CDR3 coding sequence is TGTGCCAGCAGGGGGTCGGGAAACACCGGGGAGCTGTTTTTT.

The chain uses TRBV9 and TRBJ2-1; TRBD2 matches at 16 bases. This CDR3 spans 17 amino acids. CDR1 is SGDLS and CDR2 is YYNGEE in the germline V gene. J lost 7 bases, V lost 4 bases, and 8 bases had no gene match. The CDR3 protein is CASSLGLAGGPGNEQFF. The CDR3 DNA is TGTGCCAGCAGCTTGGGACTAGCGGGAGGGCCCGGGAATGAGCAGTTCTTC.

The chain carries TRBV7-9 and TRBJ2-7; 10 nucleotides agree with TRBD2. Trimming took 5 bases from V and 7 from J; bases not matched to a gene: 17. Germline CDR1 SEHNR, CDR2 FQNEAQ (reference sequence). The CDR3 has 17 residues. CDR3 DNA sequence: TGTGCCAGCAGCCCCAGGGCGCCAGCGGGAGGGCCCGGGGAGCAGTACTTC. It translates to CASSPRAPAGGPGEQYF.

CDR3 in amino acids: CASVREEGYGYTF. The DNA of the CDR3 is TGTGCCAGCGTGAGAGAAGAGGGCTATGGCTACACCTTC. The chain is built from TRBV7-8 and TRBJ1-2; D remains ambiguous. The CDR3 covers 13 residues. V was clipped by 8 bases and J by 4 bases, with 14 bases between them. CDR1 is SGHVS, CDR2 FQNEAQ, per germline.

This chain links TRBV6-1 with TRBJ1-3; D gene unclear. Trimming stripped 4 bases from V and 4 bases from J, with 11 bases between. Germline CDR1 MNHNS, CDR2 SASEGT. This CDR3 comprises 14 residues. In DNA, the CDR3 is TGTGCCAGCAGTGCCCACACCTCGGGAAACACCATATATTTT. Its protein product is CASSAHTSGNTIYF.

V gene TRBV11-3 combines with J gene TRBJ2-7; tentatively, D is TRBD2 (6 bases). The CDR3 is 14 amino acids. Germline V gives CDR1 SGHNT, CDR2 YENEEA. The V gene lost 5 bases and the J gene lost 1 base, with 12 bases spanning the gap. CDR3 nucleotide sequence: TGTGCCAGCAGCCCGGTTCGGGGGTCCTACGAGCAGTACTTC. This encodes CASSPVRGSYEQYF.

This clone was counted only a few times. The chain carries TRBV18 and TRBJ1-2; D call uncertain. The V and J ends lost 3 bases and 3 bases respectively, with 8 bases between them. The CDR3 loop spans 13 amino acids. Germline loops: CDR1 KGHSH, CDR2 LQKENI. CDR3: CASSPGQDYGYTF. The CDR3 coding sequence is TGTGCCAGCTCACCTGGGCAGGACTATGGCTACACCTTC.

The V call is TRBV2, the J call TRBJ1-1, with 7 bases matching TRBD1. V shed 6 bases, J shed 10 bases, and the junction held 8 bases outside the gene matches. Germline CDR1 and CDR2: SNHLY and FYNNEI. The CDR3 spans 12 residues. The CDR3: CASRRGGPVAFF. CDR3 sequence (DNA): TGTGCCAGCAGAAGAGGGGGCCCTGTAGCTTTCTTT.

The chain has TRBV16 and TRBJ1-2; a possible D gene is TRBD1 (6 bases). Germline V lookup: CDR1 KGHSY, CDR2 FQNENV. Trimming shortened V by 4 bases and J by 4 bases, and 7 bases separated the two germline ends. The CDR3 is made up of 12 amino acids. The CDR3 region has the DNA TGTGCCAGCAGCCCGACAGGCTATGGCTACACCTTC. It specifies CASSPTGYGYTF.

This chain uses TRBV18 with TRBJ1-2; 7 bases line up with TRBD1. The CDR3 consists of 16 residues. V shed 5 bases, J shed 4 bases, and the junction held 13 bases outside the gene matches. Germline V gene data show CDR1 as KGHSH and CDR2 as LQKENI. The CDR3 here is CASSSSSGTAAYGYTF. The CDR3 region has the DNA TGTGCCAGCTCATCCTCGTCGGGGACAGCCGCCTATGGCTACACCTTC.

The chain couples TRBV28 to TRBJ2-7; TRBD2 matches 10 bases. V lost 3 bases, J lost 3 bases, and 5 bases stayed unmatched. The CDR3 totals 15 residues. From germline, CDR1 is MDHEN and CDR2 SYDVKM. The CDR3 sequence is CASSFSSGRDYEQYF. CDR3 nucleotides: TGTGCCAGCAGTTTCTCTAGCGGGAGAGACTACGAGCAGTACTTC.

This clone was picked up one time. This chain joins TRBV28 and TRBJ1-5; TRBD1 aligns across 7 bases. J lost 0 bases, V lost 1 base, and 12 bases had no gene match. The CDR3 sequence is 19 residues long. CDR1 is MDHEN and CDR2 is SYDVKM in the germline V gene. The CDR3 reads CASSLFKGQLKNSNQPQHF. The CDR3 nucleotides are TGTGCCAGCAGTTTATTTAAGGGACAGCTAAAAAATAGCAATCAGCCCCAGCATTTT.

The rearrangement joins TRBV30 to TRBJ1-1; D is undetermined. The CDR3 runs to 13 residues. Trimming left V 0 bases short and J 2 bases short, with 7 bases between. Germline CDR1 reads GTSNPN; CDR2 reads SVGIG (reference sequence). CDR3 DNA: TGTGCCTGGAGTGTACATGTTAACACTGAAGCTTTCTTT. It specifies CAWSVHVNTEAFF.

The chain recombines TRBV7-6 with TRBJ2-1, with D possibly being TRBD1 (6 bases). The V and J ends lost 5 bases and 4 bases respectively, with 12 bases between them. Germline CDR1 reads SGHVS; CDR2 reads FNYEAQ. CDR3 size: 14 residues. CDR3 sequence (DNA): TGTGCCAGCAGCCCAGGGGTGGTATACAATGAGCAGTTCTTC. Protein: CASSPGVVYNEQFF.

The V call is TRBV18, the J call TRBJ1-5; D call uncertain. The CDR3 is made up of 14 amino acids. Germline assignment: CDR1 KGHSH and CDR2 LQKENI. V gave up 6 bases and J gave up 2 bases, with 11 bases separating them. The CDR3 loop reads CASSSYSGNQPQHF. CDR3 bases: TGTGCCAGCTCCTCCTATAGCGGCAATCAGCCCCAGCATTTT.

The rearrangement joins TRBV6-6 to TRBJ1-5, with 7 bases matching TRBD1. The trim removed 11 bases at V and 2 bases at J, leaving 15 bases unmatched. Per the germline V gene, CDR1 is MNHNY and CDR2 is SVGAGI (reference sequence). The CDR3 extends over 16 amino acids. The CDR3 DNA is TGTGCCGTACAGCCCAGACAGGGCTTTCGCAATCAGCCCCAGCATTTT. Its protein product is CAVQPRQGFRNQPQHF.

V gene TRBV7-9 combines with J gene TRBJ1-1, with D unclear. The CDR3 is made up of 16 amino acids. Trimming stripped 3 bases from V and 1 base from J, with 15 bases between. The germline CDR1 and CDR2 sequences are SEHNR and FQNEAQ (reference sequence). The CDR3 DNA reads TGTGCCAGCAGCTTGGGTGCCAGCGGGAGGAACACTGAAGCTTTCTTT. Its translation is CASSLGASGRNTEAFF. Complete variable domain (other parts from reference TRBV7-9 and TRBJ1-1): DTGVSQNPRHKITKRGQNVTFRCDPISEHNRLYWYRQTLGQGPEFLTYFQNEAQLEKSRLLSDRFSAERPKGSFSTLEIQRTEQGDSAMYLCASSLGASGRNTEAFFGQGTRLTVV.

CDR3 in amino acids: CASTAGGSSGNTIYF. In nucleotides, the CDR3 is TGCGCCAGCACTGCGGGGGGTTCCTCTGGAAACACCATATATTTT. The genes are TRBV5-1 and TRBJ1-3, with D tentatively TRBD1 (5 bases). CDR1 and CDR2 (germline): SGHRS, YFSETQ. The CDR3 is 15 residues long. Trimming removed 6 bases at V and 0 bases at J, with 13 bases between.